These 7 T cell receptor beta chains share one sample of origin, sequenced in a study of blood T cell repertoires in COVID-19 (dated by TCRdb to 2020 to 2021). Receptor libraries were prepared by the immunoSEQ multiplex PCR assay. In its TCRdb copy, this immuneACCESS table keeps in-frame sequences only and misses some clones. Where compared with another copy, unresolved V genes explain less than half of these, and the others have no known cause. Present in this sample are roughly 58,000 clones, more than 80% of which were seen just once. Roughly 30% of the sample goes to the ten largest clones. The material sequenced was peripheral blood. These receptors originate from a man in his sixties with COVID-19, enrolled during active disease.

The V and J genes are TRBV14 and TRBJ1-1; no reliable D call. The CDR3 extends over 17 amino acids. Germline assignment: CDR1 SGHDN and CDR2 FVKESK. The V gene lost 6 bases and the J gene lost 0 bases, with 20 bases spanning the gap. CDR3 coding DNA: TGTGCCAGCAGGCGTTTTTCGGTTCCCTTCATGAACACTGAAGCTTTCTTT. Translation: CASRRFSVPFMNTEAFF.

The rearrangement links TRBV10-3 to TRBJ1-3; TRBD1 matches 8 bases. The CDR3 sequence is 13 residues long. V was pared by 6 bases and J by 2 bases, with 0 bases of the junction left unmatched. Germline V lookup: CDR1 ENHRY, CDR2 SYGVKD. The CDR3 DNA sequence: TGTGCCATCAGCAGGGGGCCTGGAAACACCATATATTTT. Translated: CAISRGPGNTIYF.

The chain joins TRBV23-1 to TRBJ2-7, with D hard to call. TRBV23-1 qualifies as an ORF whose function is uncertain. Trimming took 4 bases from V and 3 from J, leaving 13 bases between them. The CDR3 totals 14 residues. For the CDR3, the DNA is TGCGCCAGCAGTCTCACCCCGACTGGCTACGAGCAGTACTTC. It specifies CASSLTPTGYEQYF.

The gene calls are TRBV14 and TRBJ1-1; D remains unclear. Looked up from germline, CDR1 is SGHDN and CDR2 is FVKESK. The germline V and J ends were trimmed by 1 base and 5 bases, with 11 bases remaining between them. This CDR3 is 14 amino acids long. CDR3 DNA sequence: TGTGCCAGCAGCCAAGTCTACGGAGGGACTGAAGCTTTCTTT. It encodes CASSQVYGGTEAFF.

CDR3 coding DNA: TGTGCCAGCAGCCAAGATAGTTGGACAGGGGGCACTGAAGCTTTCTTT. The encoded protein is CASSQDSWTGGTEAFF. The genes are TRBV4-2 and TRBJ1-1; 10 nucleotides agree with TRBD1. The CDR3 loop spans 16 amino acids. Germline CDR1 LGHNA, CDR2 YNFKEQ. V gave up 0 bases and J gave up 4 bases; unmatched junction bases: 5.

The V and J genes are TRBV6-4 and TRBJ1-4; unclear D gene. The CDR3 covers 17 residues. Trimming pared 8 bases from V and 0 bases from J, leaving 19 bases between. Germline V gene lookup returns CDR1 MRHNA and CDR2 SNTAGT. The CDR3 loop is CASPRAGPSATNEKLFF. The CDR3 DNA follows: TGTGCCAGCCCCCGGGCGGGCCCCTCTGCAACTAATGAAAAACTGTTTTTT.

V usage is TRBV6-2 or TRBV6-3 and J usage is TRBJ1-4, with a tentative D call TRBD1 (6 bases). CDR3 length equals 15 residues. Looked up from germline, CDR1 is MNHEY and CDR2 is SVGEGT. The germline V and J ends were trimmed by 5 bases and 8 bases, with 18 bases remaining between them. Written as DNA, the CDR3 is TGTGCCAGCAGTCAAGACAGGATAGAAGACGAAAAACTGTTTTTT. This translates into CASSQDRIEDEKLFF.